There are a few counts of the clone carrying this T cell receptor beta chain. Its target is unknown. The data were taken from a study of beta chain features in type 1 diabetes. Study-wide findings and caveats: People with Type 1 diabetes carried modestly yet significantly shorter TCRB CDR3s in all four CD4+ subsets.

The CDR3 covers 15 residues. The germline CDR1 and CDR2 sequences are SGHNT and YYREEE (reference sequence). Trimming stripped 0 bases from V and 0 bases from J, with 8 bases between. The investigators reverse transcribed all of the isolated RNA, so they sequenced expressed TCRB transcripts. Profiling relied on immunoSEQ multiplex PCR, and the TCRdb table lists in-frame clones only, not all of them. The table shows 300,000 to 400,000 clones, with roughly 9.6% occurring only once. The material sequenced was naive CD4+ T cells from blood. The receptor comes from a woman aged 25 to 39 in good health. This rearrangement joins TRBV5-4 to TRBJ2-3, with D uncertain. CDR3 DNA sequence: TGTGCCAGCAGCTTGGTGCCAGGAAGCACAGATACGCAGTATTTT. Residues: CASSLVPGSTDTQYF.